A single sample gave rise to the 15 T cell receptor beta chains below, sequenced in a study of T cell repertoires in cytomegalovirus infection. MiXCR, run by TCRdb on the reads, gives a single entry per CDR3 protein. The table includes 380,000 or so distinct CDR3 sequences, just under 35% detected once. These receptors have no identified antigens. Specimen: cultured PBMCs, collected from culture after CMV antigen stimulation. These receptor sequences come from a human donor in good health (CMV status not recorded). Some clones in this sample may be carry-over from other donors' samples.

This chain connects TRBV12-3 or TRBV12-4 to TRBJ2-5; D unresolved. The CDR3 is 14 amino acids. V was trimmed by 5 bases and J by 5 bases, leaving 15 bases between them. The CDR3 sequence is CASSGYPAFETQYF. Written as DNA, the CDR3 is TGTGCCAGCAGTGGCTATCCGGCGTTCGAGACCCAGTACTTC.

This chain's CDR3 is CASSLWAGSTDTQYF. CDR3 in DNA: TGTGCCAGCAGCTTATGGGCCGGGAGCACAGATACGCAGTATTTT. The chain employs TRBV7-2 and TRBJ2-3, with D unresolved. With 2 bases removed from V and 0 bases from J, the gap between germline ends came to 9 bases. CDR1 and CDR2 (germline): SGHTA, FQGNSA. The CDR3 is 15 amino acids.

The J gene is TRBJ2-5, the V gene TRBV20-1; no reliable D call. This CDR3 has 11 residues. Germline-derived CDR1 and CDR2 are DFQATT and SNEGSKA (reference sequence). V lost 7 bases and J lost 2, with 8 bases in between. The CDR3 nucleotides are TGCAGTGTCGAATTACAAGAGACCCAGTACTTC. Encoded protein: CSVELQETQYF.

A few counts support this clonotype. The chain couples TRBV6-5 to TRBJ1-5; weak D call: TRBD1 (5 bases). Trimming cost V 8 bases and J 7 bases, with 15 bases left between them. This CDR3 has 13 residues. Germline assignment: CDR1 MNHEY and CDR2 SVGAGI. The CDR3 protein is CASGDLEGQPQHF. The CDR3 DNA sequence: TGTGCCAGCGGAGACCTGGAGGGGCAGCCCCAGCATTTT.

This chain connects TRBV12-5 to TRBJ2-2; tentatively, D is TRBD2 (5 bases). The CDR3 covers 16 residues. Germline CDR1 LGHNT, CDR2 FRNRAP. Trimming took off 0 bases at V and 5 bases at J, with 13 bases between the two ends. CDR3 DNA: TGTGCTAGTGGTTTGGTTGTGGGAGTAGAGACCGGGGAGCTGTTTTTT. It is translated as CASGLVVGVETGELFF. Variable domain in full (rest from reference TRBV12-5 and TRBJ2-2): DARVTQTPRHKVTEMGQEVTMRCQPILGHNTVFWYRQTMMQGLELLAYFRNRAPLDDSGMPKDRFSAEMPDATLATLKIQPSEPRDSAVYFCASGLVVGVETGELFFGEGSRLTVL.

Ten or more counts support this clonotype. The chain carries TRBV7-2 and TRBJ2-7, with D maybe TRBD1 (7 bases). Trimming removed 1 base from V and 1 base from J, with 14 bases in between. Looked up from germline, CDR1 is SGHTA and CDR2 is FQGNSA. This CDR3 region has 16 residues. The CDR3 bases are TGTGCCAGCAGCTTAGTTGTCAGGGGGGCGTCCTACGAGCAGTACTTC. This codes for CASSLVVRGASYEQYF. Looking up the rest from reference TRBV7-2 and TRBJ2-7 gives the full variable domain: GAGVSQSPSNKVTEKGKDVELRCDPISGHTALYWYRQSLGQGLEFLIYFQGNSAPDKSGLPSDRFSAERTGGSVSTLTIQRTQQEDSAVYLCASSLVVRGASYEQYFGPGTRLTVT.

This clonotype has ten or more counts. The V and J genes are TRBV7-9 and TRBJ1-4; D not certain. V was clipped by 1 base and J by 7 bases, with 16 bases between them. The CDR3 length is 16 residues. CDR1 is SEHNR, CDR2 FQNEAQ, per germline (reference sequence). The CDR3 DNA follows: TGTGCCAGCAGCTTAGGTGTATCCGGGCAATCTGAAAAACTGTTTTTT. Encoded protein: CASSLGVSGQSEKLFF.

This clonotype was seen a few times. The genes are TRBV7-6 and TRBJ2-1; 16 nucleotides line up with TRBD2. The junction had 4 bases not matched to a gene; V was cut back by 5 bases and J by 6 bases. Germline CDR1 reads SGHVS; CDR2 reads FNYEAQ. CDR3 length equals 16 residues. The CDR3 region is CASSAGTSGRGNEQFF. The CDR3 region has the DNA TGTGCCAGCAGCGCGGGGACTAGCGGGAGGGGCAATGAGCAGTTCTTC.

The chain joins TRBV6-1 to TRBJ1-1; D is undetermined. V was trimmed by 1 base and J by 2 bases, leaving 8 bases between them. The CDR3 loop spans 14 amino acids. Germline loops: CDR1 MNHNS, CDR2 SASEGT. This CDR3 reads CASSEVAANTEAFF. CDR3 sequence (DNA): TGTGCCAGCAGTGAAGTGGCCGCTAACACTGAAGCTTTCTTT.

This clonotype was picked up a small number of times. As DNA, the CDR3 is TGTGCCAGCAGGAGGGACAGGGGAAGAGAAAAACTGTTTTTT. Its protein product is CASRRDRGREKLFF. The gene calls are TRBV12-3 or TRBV12-4 and TRBJ1-4; TRBD1 matches 10 bases. The CDR3 consists of 14 residues. V was pared by 6 bases and J by 8 bases, with 6 bases of the junction left unmatched.

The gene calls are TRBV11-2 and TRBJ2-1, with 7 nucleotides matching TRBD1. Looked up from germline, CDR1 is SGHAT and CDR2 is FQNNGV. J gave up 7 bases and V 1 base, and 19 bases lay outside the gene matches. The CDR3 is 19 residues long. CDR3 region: CASSLGARQGSLPFNEQFF. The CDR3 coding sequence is TGTGCCAGCAGCTTAGGAGCGCGACAGGGAAGCCTCCCCTTTAATGAGCAGTTCTTC.

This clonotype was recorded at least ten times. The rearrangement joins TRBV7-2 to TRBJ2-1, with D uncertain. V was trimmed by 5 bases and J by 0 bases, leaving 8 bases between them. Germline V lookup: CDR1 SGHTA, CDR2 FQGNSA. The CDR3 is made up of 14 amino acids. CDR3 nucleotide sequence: TGTGCCAGCAGCGTTCTGAGCTCCTACAATGAGCAGTTCTTC. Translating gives CASSVLSSYNEQFF.

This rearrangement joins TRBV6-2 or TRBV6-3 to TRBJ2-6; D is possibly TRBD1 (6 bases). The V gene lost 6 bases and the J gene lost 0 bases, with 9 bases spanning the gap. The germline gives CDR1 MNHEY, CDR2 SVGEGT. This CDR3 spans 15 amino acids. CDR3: CASSKTGSGANVLTF. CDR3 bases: TGTGCCAGCAGCAAGACAGGCTCTGGGGCCAACGTCCTGACTTTC.

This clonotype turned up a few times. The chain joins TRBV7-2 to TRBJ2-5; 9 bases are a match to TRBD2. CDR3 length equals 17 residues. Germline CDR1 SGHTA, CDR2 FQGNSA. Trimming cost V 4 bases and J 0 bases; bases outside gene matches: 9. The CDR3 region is CASSSLASGMYQETQYF. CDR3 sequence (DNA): TGTGCCAGCAGCTCGTTGGCTAGCGGGATGTACCAAGAGACCCAGTACTTC.

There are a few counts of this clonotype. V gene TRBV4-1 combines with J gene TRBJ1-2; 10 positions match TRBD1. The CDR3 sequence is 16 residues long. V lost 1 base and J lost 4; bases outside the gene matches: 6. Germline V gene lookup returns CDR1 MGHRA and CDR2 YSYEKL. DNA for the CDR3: TGCGCCAGCAGCCAAGTTTGGACAGGGGGAATCTATGGCTACACCTTC. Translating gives CASSQVWTGGIYGYTF.